This TCR delta chain was observed in a study of gamma-delta T cells after stem cell transplantation. TCRdb reanalyzed the RT-PCR reads using CATT. The sample shows more than 15,000 delta-chain clones, 9% to 9.5% of them seen only once. This clone was seen more than once but under ten times. TCRdb's entry gives the protein of a much larger clone, which mismatches this DNA's translation at residue 4, likely from a read error; the protein reported here is translated from the DNA. The CDR3 consists of 19 residues. Germline lookup yields CDR1 GEAIGNYY and CDR2 EKD. The chain links TRDV2 to TRDJ3, with 11 positions matching TRDD3. The sample consisted of gamma-delta T cells. The receptor's source is a human donor. It is not recorded whose cells these are; they may come from a transplant donor. CDR3 amino acids: CACNTGLGDTSWDTRQMFF. CDR3 nucleotide sequence: TGTGCCTGTAACACCGGTTTGGGGGATACGTCCTGGGACACCCGACAGATGTTTTTC.